This is a list of T cell receptor beta chains from one sample in a study of blood T cell repertoires in COVID-19. Generated by immunoSEQ multiplex PCR, the TCRdb table keeps only in-frame clones and is missing some. The sample carries about 100,000 clones, over 75% recorded once. Sequencing used peripheral blood. The receptors originated from a human donor in a cohort sampled during active COVID-19. Each CDR3 is given with its conserved first and last residue. Each record gives: J gene, V gene, CDR3 protein.

J: TRBJ2-5
V: TRBV5-5
CDR3: CASSLGQGRETQYF

J: TRBJ2-1
V: TRBV11-2
CDR3: CASSQDPGGSYNEQFF

J: TRBJ2-5
V: TRBV29-1
CDR3: CSVDERQGAAGETQYF

J: TRBJ1-5
V: TRBV19
CDR3: CASSSSTGGNQPQHF

J: TRBJ1-2
V: TRBV4-1
CDR3: CASSQEGWDGYTF

J: TRBJ2-5
V: TRBV9
CDR3: CASSVRTSGGETQYF

J: TRBJ1-5
V: TRBV6-6
CDR3: CASSFWRQPQHF

J: TRBJ2-7
V: TRBV5-1
CDR3: CASSLVPGSSYEQYF

J: TRBJ1-1
V: TRBV30
CDR3: CAFGQGRTEAFF

J: TRBJ1-5
V: TRBV5-1
CDR3: CASSASTGSNQPQHF

J: TRBJ2-5
V: TRBV27
CDR3: CASSAGLAGRETQYF

J: TRBJ2-1
V: TRBV18
CDR3: CASSPLAGLYNEQFF

J: TRBJ1-6
V: TRBV6-7
CDR3: CASGGNHSPLHF

J: TRBJ2-1
V: TRBV18
CDR3: CASSPPAQGVKQFF

J: TRBJ1-2
V: TRBV27
CDR3: CASSLSMAGGYTF

J: TRBJ2-7
V: TRBV7-9
CDR3: CASSSRGHGSSEQYF

J: TRBJ2-5
V: TRBV5-6
CDR3: CASRGRTGEVRETQYF

J: TRBJ2-1
V: TRBV19
CDR3: CASSIGVSRSYNEQFF

J: TRBJ2-7
V: TRBV6-5
CDR3: CASRNWQGVTHEQYF

J: TRBJ2-3
V: TRBV5-4
CDR3: CAYGVTDTQYF

J: TRBJ1-5
V: TRBV7-9
CDR3: CASSAKSGKPQHF

J: TRBJ2-7
V: TRBV7-2
CDR3: CASSQQGQGSYEQYF

J: TRBJ1-3
V: TRBV5-8
CDR3: CASSHGGITLGNTIYF

J: TRBJ1-1
V: TRBV6-1
CDR3: CASSDIQSMNTEAFF

J: TRBJ2-5
V: TRBV5-4
CDR3: CASSLAGVETQYF

J: TRBJ2-7
V: TRBV7-2
CDR3: CASSLAAGGSSYEQYF

J: TRBJ1-5
V: TRBV2
CDR3: CASGAQGSNQPQHF

J: TRBJ1-6
V: TRBV9
CDR3: CASSVTQGTGSSPLHF

J: TRBJ1-2
V: TRBV10-2
CDR3: CASSQGAQGGYTF

J: TRBJ1-3
V: TRBV5-1
CDR3: CASSLGATGNTIYF

J: TRBJ1-6
V: TRBV7-6
CDR3: CASSLGPLTYNSPLHF

J: TRBJ1-4
V: TRBV3-1/TRBV3-2
CDR3: CASSQQWEKLFF

J: TRBJ2-7
V: TRBV7-2
CDR3: CASSRDRGTYEQYF

J: TRBJ1-1
V: TRBV5-1
CDR3: CASSLLARENTEAFF

J: TRBJ1-2
V: TRBV6-5
CDR3: CASRTVNYGYTF

J: TRBJ2-2
V: TRBV5-4
CDR3: CASSSQTSGVTGELFF

J: TRBJ2-1
V: TRBV27
CDR3: CASSLLGLPNEQFF

J: TRBJ2-1
V: TRBV7-9
CDR3: CASRPGTSGGSSYNEQFF

J: TRBJ2-5
V: TRBV6-5
CDR3: CASSYQRRQETQYF

J: TRBJ2-5
V: TRBV19
CDR3: CASSMRRQETQYF

J: TRBJ1-1
V: TRBV4-1
CDR3: CASSHFGQVGRGLYTEAFF

J: TRBJ2-1
V: TRBV11-3
CDR3: CASSARQVNEQFF

J: TRBJ2-3
V: TRBV6-5
CDR3: CASRNPGADTQYF

J: TRBJ2-5
V: TRBV19
CDR3: CASSPDRAFGETQYF